Sequencing of this T cell receptor beta chain was carried out in a study of blood T cell repertoires in COVID-19. Generated by immunoSEQ multiplex PCR, the TCRdb table keeps only in-frame clones and is missing some. The sample yields 60,000 or so clones, approximately 90% seen once. The length of the CDR3 is 13 residues. Germline CDR1 is SEHNR and CDR2 is FQNEAQ (reference sequence). The germline V and J ends were trimmed by 5 bases and 9 bases, with 11 bases remaining between them. The TCR was taken from a woman aged 60-70 years with active COVID-19. The chain couples TRBV7-9 to TRBJ1-6, with D uncertain. Input material: peripheral blood. CDR3 nucleotide sequence: TGTGCCAGCAGCCCGGGGTTGATTTCACCCCTCCACTTT. Its protein product is CASSPGLISPLHF.